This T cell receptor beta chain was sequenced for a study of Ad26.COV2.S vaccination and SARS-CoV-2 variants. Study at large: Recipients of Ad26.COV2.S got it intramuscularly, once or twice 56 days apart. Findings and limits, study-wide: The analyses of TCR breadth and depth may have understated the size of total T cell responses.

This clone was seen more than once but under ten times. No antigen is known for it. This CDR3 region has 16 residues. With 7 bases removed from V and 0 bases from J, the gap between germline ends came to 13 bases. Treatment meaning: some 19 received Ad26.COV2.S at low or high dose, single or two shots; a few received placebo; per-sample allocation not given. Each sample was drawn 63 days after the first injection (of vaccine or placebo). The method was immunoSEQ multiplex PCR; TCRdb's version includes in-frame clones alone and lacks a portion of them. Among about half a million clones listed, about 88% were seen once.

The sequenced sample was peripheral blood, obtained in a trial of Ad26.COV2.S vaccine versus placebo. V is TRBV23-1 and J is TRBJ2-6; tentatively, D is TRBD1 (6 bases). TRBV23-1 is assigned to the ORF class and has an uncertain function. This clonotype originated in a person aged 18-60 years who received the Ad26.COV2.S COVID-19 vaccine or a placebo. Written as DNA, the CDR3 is TGCGCCAGCATCGGGACATCCACCTCTGGGGCCAACGTCCTGACTTTC. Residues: CASIGTSTSGANVLTF.